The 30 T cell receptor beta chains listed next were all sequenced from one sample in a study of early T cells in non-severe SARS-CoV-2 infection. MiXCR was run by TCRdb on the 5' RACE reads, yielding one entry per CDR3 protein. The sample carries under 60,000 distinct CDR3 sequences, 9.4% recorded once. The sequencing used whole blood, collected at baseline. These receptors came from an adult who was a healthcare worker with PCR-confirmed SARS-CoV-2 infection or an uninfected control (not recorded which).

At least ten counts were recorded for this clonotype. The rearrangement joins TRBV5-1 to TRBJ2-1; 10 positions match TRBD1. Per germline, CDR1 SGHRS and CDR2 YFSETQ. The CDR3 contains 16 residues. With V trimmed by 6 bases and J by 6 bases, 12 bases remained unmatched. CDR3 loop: CASNILGGQGSNEQFF. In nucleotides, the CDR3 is TGCGCCAGCAACATCCTCGGGGGACAGGGGTCCAATGAGCAGTTCTTC.

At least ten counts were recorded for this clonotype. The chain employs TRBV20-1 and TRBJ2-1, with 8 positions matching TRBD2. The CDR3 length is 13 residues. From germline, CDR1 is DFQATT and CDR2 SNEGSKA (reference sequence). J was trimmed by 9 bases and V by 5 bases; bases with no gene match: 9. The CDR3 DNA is TGCAGTGCTGGGACTAGGCGTACAACTGAGCAGTTCTTC. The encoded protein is CSAGTRRTTEQFF.

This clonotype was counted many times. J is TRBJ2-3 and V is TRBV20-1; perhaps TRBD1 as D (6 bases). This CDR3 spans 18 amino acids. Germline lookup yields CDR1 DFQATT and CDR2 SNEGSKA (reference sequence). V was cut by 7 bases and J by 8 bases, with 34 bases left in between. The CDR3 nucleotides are TGCAGTGTTAGCCTCTCGTTCAGGGGCGGGTCTACGAAACCTACGCAGTATTTT. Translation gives CSVSLSFRGGSTKPTQYF.

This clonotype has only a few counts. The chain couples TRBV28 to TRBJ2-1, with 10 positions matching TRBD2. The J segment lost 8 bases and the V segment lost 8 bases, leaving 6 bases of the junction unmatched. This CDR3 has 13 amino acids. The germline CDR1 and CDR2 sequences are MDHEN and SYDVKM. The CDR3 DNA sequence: TGTGCCAGCGCTGGGACTAGCGTGCATGAGCAGTTCTTC. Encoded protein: CASAGTSVHEQFF.

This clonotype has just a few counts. The CDR3: CASKSFGGNYEQYF. Written as DNA, the CDR3 is TGTGCCAGCAAGTCCTTTGGGGGAAACTACGAGCAGTACTTC. V usage is TRBV6-5 and J usage is TRBJ2-7, with D perhaps matching TRBD1 or TRBD2 (5 bases each). Trimming pared 7 bases from V and 3 bases from J, leaving 16 bases between. The CDR3 runs to 14 residues. CDR1 MNHEY and CDR2 SVGAGI come from the germline V gene.

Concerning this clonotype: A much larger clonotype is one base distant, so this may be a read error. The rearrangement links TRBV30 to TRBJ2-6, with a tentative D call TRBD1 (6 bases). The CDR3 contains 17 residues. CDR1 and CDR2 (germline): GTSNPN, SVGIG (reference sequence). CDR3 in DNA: TGTGTCTGGAGCAGGGGAAGGAGTAGAACTGGGGCCAACGTCCTGACTTTC. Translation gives CVWSRGRSRTGANVLTF.

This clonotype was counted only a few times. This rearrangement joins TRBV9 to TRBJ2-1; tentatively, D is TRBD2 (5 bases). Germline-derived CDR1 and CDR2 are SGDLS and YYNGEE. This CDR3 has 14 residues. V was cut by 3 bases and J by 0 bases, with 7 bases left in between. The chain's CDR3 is CASSGRDSYNEQFF. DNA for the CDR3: TGTGCCAGCAGCGGCCGGGACTCCTACAATGAGCAGTTCTTC.

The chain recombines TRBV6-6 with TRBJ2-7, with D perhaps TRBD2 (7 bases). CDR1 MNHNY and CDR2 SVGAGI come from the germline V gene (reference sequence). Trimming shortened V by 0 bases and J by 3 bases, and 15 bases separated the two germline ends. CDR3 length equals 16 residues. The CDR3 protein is CASSYSRGGPYYEQYF. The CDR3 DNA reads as TGTGCCAGCAGTTACTCGAGGGGGGGCCCCTACTACGAGCAGTACTTC.

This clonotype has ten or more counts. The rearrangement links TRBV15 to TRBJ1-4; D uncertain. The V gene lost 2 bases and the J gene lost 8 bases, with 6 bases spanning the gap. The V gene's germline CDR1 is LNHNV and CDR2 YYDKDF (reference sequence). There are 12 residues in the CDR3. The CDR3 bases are TGTGCCACCAGCAGATCCCAGGAAAAACTGTTTTTT. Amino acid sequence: CATSRSQEKLFF.

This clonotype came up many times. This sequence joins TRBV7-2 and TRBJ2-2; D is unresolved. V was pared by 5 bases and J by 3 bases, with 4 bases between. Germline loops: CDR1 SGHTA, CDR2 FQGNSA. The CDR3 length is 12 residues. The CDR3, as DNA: TGTGCCAGCAGCCTCTACACCGGGGAGCTGTTTTTT. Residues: CASSLYTGELFF. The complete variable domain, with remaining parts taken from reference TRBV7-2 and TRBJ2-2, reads GAGVSQSPSNKVTEKGKDVELRCDPISGHTALYWYRQSLGQGLEFLIYFQGNSAPDKSGLPSDRFSAERTGGSVSTLTIQRTQQEDSAVYLCASSLYTGELFFGEGSRLTVL.

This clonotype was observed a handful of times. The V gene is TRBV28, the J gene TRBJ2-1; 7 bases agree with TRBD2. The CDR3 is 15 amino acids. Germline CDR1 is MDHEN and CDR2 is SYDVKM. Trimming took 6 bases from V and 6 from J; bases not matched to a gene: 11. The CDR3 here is CASSNIWASGNEQFF. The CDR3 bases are TGTGCCAGCAGCAACATTTGGGCTAGCGGCAATGAGCAGTTCTTC.

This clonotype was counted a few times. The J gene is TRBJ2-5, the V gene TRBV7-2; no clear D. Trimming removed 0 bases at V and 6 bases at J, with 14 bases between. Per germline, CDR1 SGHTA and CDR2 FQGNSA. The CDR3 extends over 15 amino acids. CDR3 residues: CASSLAGITLKTQYF. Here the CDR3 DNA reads TGTGCCAGCAGCTTAGCGGGGATAACGCTTAAGACCCAGTACTTC.

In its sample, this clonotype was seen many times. CDR3 loop: CASSAQTGTVWGEQFF. CDR3 nucleotide sequence: TGTGCCAGCAGCGCGCAAACCGGGACAGTTTGGGGTGAGCAGTTCTTC. The chain employs TRBV5-5 and TRBJ2-1; 7 bases agree with TRBD1. The CDR3 is 16 residues long. With V trimmed by 4 bases and J by 9 bases, 16 bases remained unmatched. Looked up from germline, CDR1 is SGHKS and CDR2 is YYEKEE (reference sequence).

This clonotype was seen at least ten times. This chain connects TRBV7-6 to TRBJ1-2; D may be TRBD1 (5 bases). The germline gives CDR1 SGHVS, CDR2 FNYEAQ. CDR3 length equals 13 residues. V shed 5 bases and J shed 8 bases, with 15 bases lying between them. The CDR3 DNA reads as TGTGCCAGCAGCCCGAGCATCAGGGAAGGCTACACCTTC. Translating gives CASSPSIREGYTF.

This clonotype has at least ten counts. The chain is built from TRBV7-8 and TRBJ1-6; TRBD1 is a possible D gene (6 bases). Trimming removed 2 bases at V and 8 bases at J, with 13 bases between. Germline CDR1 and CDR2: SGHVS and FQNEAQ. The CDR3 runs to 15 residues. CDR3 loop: CASSLYRDRDSPLHF. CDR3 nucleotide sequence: TGTGCCAGCAGCTTATACAGGGACCGGGATTCACCCCTCCACTTT.

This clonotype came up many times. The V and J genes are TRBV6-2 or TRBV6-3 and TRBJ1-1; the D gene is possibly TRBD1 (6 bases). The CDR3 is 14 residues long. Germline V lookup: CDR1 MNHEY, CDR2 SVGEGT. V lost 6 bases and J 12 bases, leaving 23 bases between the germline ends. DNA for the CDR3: TGTGCCAGCAGCCAACGGACAGACGGTGGTATATCTTTCTTT. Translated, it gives CASSQRTDGGISFF.

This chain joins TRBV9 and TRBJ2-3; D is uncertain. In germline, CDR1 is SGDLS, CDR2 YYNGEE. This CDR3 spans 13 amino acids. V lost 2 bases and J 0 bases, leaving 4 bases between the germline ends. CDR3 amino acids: CASSVGSTDTQYF. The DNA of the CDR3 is TGTGCCAGCAGCGTGGGGAGCACAGATACGCAGTATTTT.

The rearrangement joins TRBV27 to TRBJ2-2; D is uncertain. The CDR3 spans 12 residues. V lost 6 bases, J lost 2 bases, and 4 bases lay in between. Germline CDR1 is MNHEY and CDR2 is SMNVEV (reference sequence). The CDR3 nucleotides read TGTGCCAGCAGCGTTAACACCGGGGAGCTGTTTTTT. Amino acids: CASSVNTGELFF.

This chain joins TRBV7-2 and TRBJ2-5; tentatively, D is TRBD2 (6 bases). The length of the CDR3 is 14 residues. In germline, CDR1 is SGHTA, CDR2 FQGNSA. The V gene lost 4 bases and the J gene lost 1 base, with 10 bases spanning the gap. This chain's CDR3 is CASSSPGLQETQYF. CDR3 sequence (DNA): TGTGCCAGCAGCTCCCCGGGACTCCAAGAGACCCAGTACTTC.

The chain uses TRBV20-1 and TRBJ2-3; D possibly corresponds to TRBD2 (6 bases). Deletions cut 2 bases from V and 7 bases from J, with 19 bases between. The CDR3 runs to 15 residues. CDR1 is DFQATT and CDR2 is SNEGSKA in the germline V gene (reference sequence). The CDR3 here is CSARTGGNEGYTQYF. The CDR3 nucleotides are TGCAGTGCTAGAACAGGCGGGAACGAGGGGTATACGCAGTATTTT.

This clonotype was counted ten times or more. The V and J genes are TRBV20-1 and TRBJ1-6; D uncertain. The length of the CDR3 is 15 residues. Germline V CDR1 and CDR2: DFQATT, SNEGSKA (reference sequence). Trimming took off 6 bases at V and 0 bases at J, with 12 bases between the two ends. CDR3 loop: CSAADESSYNSPLHF. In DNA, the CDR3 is TGCAGTGCCGCTGACGAGAGCTCCTATAATTCACCCCTCCACTTT.

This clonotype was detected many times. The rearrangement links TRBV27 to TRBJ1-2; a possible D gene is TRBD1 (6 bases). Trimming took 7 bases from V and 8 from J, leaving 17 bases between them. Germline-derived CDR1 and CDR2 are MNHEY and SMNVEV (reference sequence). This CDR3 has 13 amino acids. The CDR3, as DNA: TGTGCCAGCAAGCCCGCGGGGGGCGAGGGCTACACCTTC. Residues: CASKPAGGEGYTF.

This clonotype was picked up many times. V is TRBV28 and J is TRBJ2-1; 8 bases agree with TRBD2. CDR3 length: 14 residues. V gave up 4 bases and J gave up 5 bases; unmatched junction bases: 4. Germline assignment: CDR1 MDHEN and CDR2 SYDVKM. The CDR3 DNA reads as TGTGCCAGCAGTTCGGGAGGGTCTAACAATGAGCAGTTCTTC. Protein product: CASSSGGSNNEQFF.

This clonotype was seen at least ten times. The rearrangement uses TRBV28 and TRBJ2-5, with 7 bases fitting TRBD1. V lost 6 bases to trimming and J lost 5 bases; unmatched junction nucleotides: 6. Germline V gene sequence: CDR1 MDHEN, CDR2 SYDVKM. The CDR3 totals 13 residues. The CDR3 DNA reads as TGTGCCAGCAGGACAGGGTTGACGGAGACCCAGTACTTC. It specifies CASRTGLTETQYF.

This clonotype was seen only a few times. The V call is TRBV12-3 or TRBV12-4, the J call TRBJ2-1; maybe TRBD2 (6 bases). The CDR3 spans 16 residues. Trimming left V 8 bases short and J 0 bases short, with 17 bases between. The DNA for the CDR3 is TGTGCCAGCCGGGGGACCCGAATGAGCTCCTACAATGAGCAGTTCTTC. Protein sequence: CASRGTRMSSYNEQFF.

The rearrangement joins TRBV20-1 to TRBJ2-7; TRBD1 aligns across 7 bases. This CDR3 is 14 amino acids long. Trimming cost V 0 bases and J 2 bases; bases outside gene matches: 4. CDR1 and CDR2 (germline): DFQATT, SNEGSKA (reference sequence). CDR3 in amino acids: CSARDKGQTYEQYF. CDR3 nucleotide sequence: TGCAGTGCTAGAGATAAGGGACAGACCTACGAGCAGTACTTC.

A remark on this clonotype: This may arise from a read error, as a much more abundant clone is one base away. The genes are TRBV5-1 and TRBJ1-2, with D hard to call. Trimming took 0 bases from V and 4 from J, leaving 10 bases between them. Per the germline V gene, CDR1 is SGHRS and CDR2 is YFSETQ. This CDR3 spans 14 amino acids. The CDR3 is CASSLGANFYGYTF. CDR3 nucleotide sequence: TGCGCCAGCAGCTTGGGGGCAAATTTCTATGGCTACACCTTC.

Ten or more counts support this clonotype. Here the CDR3 reads CASSYESIGSPLHF. The CDR3 region has the DNA TGTGCCAGCAGTTATGAGTCAATAGGTTCACCCCTCCACTTT. The V and J genes are TRBV6-6 and TRBJ1-6; D gene uncertain. V was shortened by 3 bases and J by 9 bases, with 12 bases between the two germline ends. The CDR3 contains 14 residues. Germline CDR1 and CDR2: MNHNY and SVGAGI (reference sequence).

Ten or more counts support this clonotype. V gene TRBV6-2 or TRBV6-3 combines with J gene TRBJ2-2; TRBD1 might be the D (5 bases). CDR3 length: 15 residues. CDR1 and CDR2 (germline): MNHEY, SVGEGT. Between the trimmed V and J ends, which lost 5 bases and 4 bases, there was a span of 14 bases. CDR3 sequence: CASSPPRTFTGELFF. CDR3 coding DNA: TGTGCCAGCAGTCCACCCCGGACATTCACCGGGGAGCTGTTTTTT.

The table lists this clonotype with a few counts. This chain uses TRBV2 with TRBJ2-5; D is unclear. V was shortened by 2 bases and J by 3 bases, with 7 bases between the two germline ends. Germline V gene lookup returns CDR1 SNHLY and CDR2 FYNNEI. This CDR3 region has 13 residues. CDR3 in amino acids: CASSELQEETQYF. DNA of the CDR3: TGTGCCAGCAGTGAACTCCAGGAAGAGACCCAGTACTTC.